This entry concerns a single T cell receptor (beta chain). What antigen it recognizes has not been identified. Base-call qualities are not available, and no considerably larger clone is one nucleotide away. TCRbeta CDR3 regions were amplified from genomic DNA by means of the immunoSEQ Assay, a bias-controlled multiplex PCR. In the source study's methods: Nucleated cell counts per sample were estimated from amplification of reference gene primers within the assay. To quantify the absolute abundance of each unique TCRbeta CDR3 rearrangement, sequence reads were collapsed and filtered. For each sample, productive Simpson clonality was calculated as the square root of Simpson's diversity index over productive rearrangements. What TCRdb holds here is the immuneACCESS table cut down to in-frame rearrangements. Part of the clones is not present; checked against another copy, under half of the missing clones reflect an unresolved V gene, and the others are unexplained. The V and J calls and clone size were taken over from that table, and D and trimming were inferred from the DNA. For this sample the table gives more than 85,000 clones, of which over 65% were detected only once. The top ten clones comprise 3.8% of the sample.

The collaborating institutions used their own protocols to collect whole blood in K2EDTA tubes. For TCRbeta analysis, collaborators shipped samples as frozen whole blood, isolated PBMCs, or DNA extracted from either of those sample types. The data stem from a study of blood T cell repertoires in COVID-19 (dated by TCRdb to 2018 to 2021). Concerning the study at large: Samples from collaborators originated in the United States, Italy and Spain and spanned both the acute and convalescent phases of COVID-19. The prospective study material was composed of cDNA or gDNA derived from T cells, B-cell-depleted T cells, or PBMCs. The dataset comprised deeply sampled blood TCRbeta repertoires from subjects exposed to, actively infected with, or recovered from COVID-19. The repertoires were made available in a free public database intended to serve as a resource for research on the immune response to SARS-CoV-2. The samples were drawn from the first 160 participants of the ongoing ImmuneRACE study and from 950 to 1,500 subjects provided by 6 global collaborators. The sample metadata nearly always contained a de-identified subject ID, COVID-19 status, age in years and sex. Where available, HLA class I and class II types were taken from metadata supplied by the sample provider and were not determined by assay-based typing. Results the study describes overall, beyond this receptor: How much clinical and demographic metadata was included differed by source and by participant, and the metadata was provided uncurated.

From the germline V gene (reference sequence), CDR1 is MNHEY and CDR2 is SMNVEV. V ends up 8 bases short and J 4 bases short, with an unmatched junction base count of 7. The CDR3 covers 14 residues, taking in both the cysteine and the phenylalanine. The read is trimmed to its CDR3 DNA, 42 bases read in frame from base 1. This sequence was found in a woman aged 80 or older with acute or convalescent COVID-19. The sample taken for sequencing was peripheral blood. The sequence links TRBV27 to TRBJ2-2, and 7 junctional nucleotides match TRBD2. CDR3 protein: CASRHGTTTGELFF. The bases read TGTGCCAGCCGACATGGGACTACCACCGGGGAGCTGTTTTTT.